This T cell receptor beta chain originates from a study of T cell repertoires in aging, cancer and after chemotherapy. At the level of the study: Six age groups, ranging from 30 or younger to 70 or older, included the donors. Over several months to years, re-sampled healthy donor repertoires clearly shared clones.

This clonotype has just a few counts. Its antigen is not known. Multiplex touch-down PCR with TRB-A/B primers amplified rearranged V-D-J TRB sequences. TCRdb passed the multiplex PCR reads through MiXCR, listing each CDR3 protein once. This sample carries about 10,000 distinct CDR3 sequences, around 40% of them seen once, and the ten largest clones take approximately 8.2%. Peripheral blood genomic DNA, not sorted cells or RNA, was the template. Study results and caveats: In each cancer cohort, median generation probability increased across chemotherapy, suggesting thymic output rebounded. Healthy donors lost TCR diversity with age mainly through richness, cancer patients through richness and evenness.

The sequenced sample consisted of blood. This TCR came from a human donor in good health.

Here the CDR3 DNA reads TGTGCCAGCAGCTCAGCCGGGACACGGTATTCTAGCACAGATACGCAGTATTTT. This gives the protein CASSSAGTRYSSTDTQYF. The rearrangement joins TRBV5-5 to TRBJ2-3; D might be TRBD1 (6 bases). With 3 bases removed from V and 0 bases from J, the gap between germline ends came to 20 bases. This CDR3 is 18 amino acids long. Germline V gene data show CDR1 as SGHKS and CDR2 as YYEKEE (reference sequence).